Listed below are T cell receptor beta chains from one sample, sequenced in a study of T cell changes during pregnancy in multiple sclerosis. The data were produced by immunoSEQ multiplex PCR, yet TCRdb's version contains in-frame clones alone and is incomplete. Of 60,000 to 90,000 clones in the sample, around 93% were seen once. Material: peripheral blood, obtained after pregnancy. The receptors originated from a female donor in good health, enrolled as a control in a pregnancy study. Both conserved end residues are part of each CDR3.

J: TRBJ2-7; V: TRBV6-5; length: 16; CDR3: CASSYSGTGGAYEQYF
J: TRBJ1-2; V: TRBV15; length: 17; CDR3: CATSRVVGDNANYGYTF
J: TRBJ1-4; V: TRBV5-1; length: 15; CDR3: CASSMTGEDHEKLFF
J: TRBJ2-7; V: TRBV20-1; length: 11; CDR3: CSARSALEQYF
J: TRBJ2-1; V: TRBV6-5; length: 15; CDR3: CASSYSGQGWNEQFF
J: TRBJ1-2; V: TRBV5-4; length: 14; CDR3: CASSLTTGAEGYTF
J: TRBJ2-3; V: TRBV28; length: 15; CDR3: CASSLLAGPTDTQYF
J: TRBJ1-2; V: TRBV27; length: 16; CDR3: CASSLFGDRGVYGYTF
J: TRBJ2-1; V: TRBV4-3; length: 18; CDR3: CASSLLAGGLNSYNEQFF
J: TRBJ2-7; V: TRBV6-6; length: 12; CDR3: CASSPTGYEQYF
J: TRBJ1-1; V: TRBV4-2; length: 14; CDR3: CASSQDSSNTEAFF
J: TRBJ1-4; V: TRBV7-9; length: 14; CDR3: CASKGMATNEKLFF
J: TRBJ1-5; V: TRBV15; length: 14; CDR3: CATSSGGGNQPQHF
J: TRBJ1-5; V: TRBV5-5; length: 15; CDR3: CASSLTVGLGQPQHF
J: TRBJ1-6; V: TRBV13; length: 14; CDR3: CASSLTGNRSPLHF
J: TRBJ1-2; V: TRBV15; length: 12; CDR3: CATSRDRSGYTF
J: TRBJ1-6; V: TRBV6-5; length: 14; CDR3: CASTDRVTNSPLHF
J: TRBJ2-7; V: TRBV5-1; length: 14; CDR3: CASTRSGENYEQYF
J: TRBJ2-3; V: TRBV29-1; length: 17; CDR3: CSVDGLAGPQSTDTQYF
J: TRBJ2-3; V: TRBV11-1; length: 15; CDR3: CASSFSGGGQATQYF
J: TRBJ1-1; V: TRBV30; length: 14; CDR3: CAWSVWTGNTEAFF
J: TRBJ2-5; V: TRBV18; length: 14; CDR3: CASSPRTGQETQYF
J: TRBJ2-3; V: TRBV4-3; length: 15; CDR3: CASSQEGTGTDTQYF
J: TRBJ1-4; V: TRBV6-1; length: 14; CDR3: CASSFDRAGEKLFF
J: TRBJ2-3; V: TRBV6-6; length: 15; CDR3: CASRGAQGHTDTQYF
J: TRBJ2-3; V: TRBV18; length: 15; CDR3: CASSPRSGESNTQYF
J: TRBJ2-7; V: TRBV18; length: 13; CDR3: CASSRGDAYEQYF
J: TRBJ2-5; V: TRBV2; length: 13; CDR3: CASSSTIQETQYF
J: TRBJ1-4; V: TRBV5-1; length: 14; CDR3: CASSRTGSSEKLFF
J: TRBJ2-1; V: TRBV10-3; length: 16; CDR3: CAISATGANAYNEQFF
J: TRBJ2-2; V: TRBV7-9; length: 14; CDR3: CASGTRQGTGELFF
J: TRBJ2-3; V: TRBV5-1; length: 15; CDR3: CASRLRAPRSDTQYF
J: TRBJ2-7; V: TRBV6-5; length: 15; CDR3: CASSYSRDRVGEQYF
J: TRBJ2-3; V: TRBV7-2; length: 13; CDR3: CASSWRGTDTQYF
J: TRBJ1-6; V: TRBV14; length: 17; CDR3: CASSRTGTGIYNSPLHF
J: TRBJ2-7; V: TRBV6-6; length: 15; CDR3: CASSTTRGHSYEQYF
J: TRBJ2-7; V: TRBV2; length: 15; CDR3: CASSRQGTGSLEQYF
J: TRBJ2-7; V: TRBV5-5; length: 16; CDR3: CASSLDGTGGFNEQYF
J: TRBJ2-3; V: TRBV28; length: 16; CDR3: CASSLGAGGSRDTQYF
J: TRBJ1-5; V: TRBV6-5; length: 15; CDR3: CASSFGQGGNQPQHF
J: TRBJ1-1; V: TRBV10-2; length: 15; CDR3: CASRGQGVTNTEAFF
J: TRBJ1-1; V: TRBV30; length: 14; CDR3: CAWFSPRRGTEAFF
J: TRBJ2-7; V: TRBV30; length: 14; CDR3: CAKSKAGARHEQYF
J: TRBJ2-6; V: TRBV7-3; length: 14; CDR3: CASSSSSGANVLTF
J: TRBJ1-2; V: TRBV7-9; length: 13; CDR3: CASSSTGLYGYTF
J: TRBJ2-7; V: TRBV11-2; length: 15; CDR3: CASTGGLAKTYEQYF
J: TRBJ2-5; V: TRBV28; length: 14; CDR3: CASNPASGQETQYF
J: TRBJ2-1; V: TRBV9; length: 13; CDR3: CASNRDSDREQFF
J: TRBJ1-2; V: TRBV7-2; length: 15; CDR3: CASIEQGGPGYGYTF